This T cell receptor (beta chain) was sequenced during a study of CD8+CD57+ T cells in acquired aplastic anemia. Only patients with CD8+CD57+ cell expansion on flow cytometry were chosen for sequencing. Among the patients, all had severe acquired aplastic anemia. This clonotype was recorded once. Its ends do not fully match the called genes, so a read error is possible. The study profiled TCR beta VDJ and CDR3 using genomic DNA as template. Via MiXCR, TCRdb re-called the reads, giving one row per CDR3 protein. This sample has a few hundred thousand distinct CDR3 sequences, with almost 50% found just once. Germline V gives CDR1 LNHNV, CDR2 YYDKDF (reference sequence). This CDR3 is 17 amino acids long.

The receptor was isolated from a human donor with aplastic anemia. The gene calls are TRBV15 and TRBJ2-2; 8 positions agree with TRBD2. Sample: sorted CD4+, CD8+, or CD8+CD57+ T cells (not recorded which) from PBMCs. The CDR3 bases are TGTGCCACCAGCGGAGATCACGCTAGCGGGTCCACCGGGGAGCTGTTTTTT. Translated, it gives CATSGDHASGSTGELFF.